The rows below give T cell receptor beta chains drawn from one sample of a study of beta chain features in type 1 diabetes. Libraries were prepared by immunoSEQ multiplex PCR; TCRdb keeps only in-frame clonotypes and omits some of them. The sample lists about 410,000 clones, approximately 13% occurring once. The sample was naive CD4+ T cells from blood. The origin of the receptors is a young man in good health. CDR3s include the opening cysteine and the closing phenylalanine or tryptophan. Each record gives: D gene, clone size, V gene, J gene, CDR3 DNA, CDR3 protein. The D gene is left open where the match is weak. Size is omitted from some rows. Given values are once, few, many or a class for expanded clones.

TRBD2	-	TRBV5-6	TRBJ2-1	TGTGCCAGCAGCTTGGGACTAGCCGTCAATGAGCAGTTCTTC	CASSLGLAVNEQFF
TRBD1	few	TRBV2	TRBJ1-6	TGTGCCAGCGGTCAAACAGGGGGCAATTCACCCCTCCACTTT	CASGQTGGNSPLHF
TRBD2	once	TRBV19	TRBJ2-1	TGTGCCAGTAGTAGAAAAGCTCCTAGCGGGATTAGCTCCTACAATGAGCAGTTCTTC	CASSRKAPSGISSYNEQFF
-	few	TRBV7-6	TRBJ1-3	TGTGCCAGCAGCTTAGCGCCGGTAAGCTCTGGAAACACCATATATTTT	CASSLAPVSSGNTIYF
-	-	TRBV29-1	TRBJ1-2	TGCAGCGTTGATGACAGCAACTATGGCTACACCTTC	CSVDDSNYGYTF
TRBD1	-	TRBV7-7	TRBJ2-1	TGTGCTAGCAGCTATACAGGGGCCAATGAGCAGTTCTTC	CASSYTGANEQFF
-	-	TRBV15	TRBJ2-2	TGTGCCACCAGCAGCACACCGACAGACACCGGGGAGCTGTTTTTT	CATSSTPTDTGELFF
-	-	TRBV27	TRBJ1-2	TGTGCCAGCAGCTGGACAGAAAGAAATTCTAACTATGGCTACACCTTC	CASSWTERNSNYGYTF
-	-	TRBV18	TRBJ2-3	TGTGCCAGCTCACTTGACTCCAGCGGAGATACGCAGTATTTT	CASSLDSSGDTQYF
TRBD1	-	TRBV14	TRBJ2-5	TGTGCCAGCAGCCAGTGGACAGGGGGCGGGCAAGAGACCCAGTACTTC	CASSQWTGGGQETQYF
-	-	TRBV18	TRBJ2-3	TGTGCCAGCTCACCACCGAACACAGATACGCAGTATTTT	CASSPPNTDTQYF
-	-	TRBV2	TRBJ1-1	TGTGCCAGCAGTGATCAAGCAAAGGTGTTCACTGAAGCTTTCTTT	CASSDQAKVFTEAFF
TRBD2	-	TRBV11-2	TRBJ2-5	TGTGCCAGCAGCTTAGTGATAGCGGGAGGACTCGAGACCCAGTACTTC	CASSLVIAGGLETQYF
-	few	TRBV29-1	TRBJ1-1	TGCAGCGTTGACCTGGGTGTGACTGAAGCTTTCTTT	CSVDLGVTEAFF
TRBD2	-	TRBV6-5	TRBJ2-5	TGTGCCAGCAGTTATTTACGGGAGGGCCAGGAGACCCAGTACTTC	CASSYLREGQETQYF
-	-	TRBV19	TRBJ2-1	TGTGCCAGTAGTAGTGGCGGGACGCTGCTTTGGGATGAGCAGTTCTTC	CASSSGGTLLWDEQFF
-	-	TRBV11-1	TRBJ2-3	TGTGCCAGCAGCCTCGCGGCGGGGAGCAGGGGGGCGCAGTATTTT	CASSLAAGSRGAQYF
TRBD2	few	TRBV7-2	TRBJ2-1	TGTGCCAGTATGAAAGCGGGAGGCTACAATGAGCAGTTCTTC	CASMKAGGYNEQFF
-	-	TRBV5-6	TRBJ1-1	TGTGCCAGCAGCTTGGGATGGCGGTCTCCGGGAACTGAAGCTTTCTTT	CASSLGWRSPGTEAFF
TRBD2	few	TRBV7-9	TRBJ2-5	TGTGCCAGCAGCTTTACTAGCGGGAGGCGCGAGACCCAGTACTTC	CASSFTSGRRETQYF
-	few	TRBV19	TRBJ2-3	TGTGCCAGTAGTATAGGAGGGTCCCACCTCACAGATACGCAGTATTTT	CASSIGGSHLTDTQYF
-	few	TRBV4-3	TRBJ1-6	TGCGCCAGCAGCCAAGATCGGCGGGGAAATTCACCCCTCCACTTT	CASSQDRRGNSPLHF
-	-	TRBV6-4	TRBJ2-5	TGTGCCAGCACATCTCTTAGGACCCAGTACTTC	CASTSLRTQYF
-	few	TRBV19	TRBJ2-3	TGTGCCAGTAGCCCCAGGTACTCCCCAGATACGCAGTATTTT	CASSPRYSPDTQYF
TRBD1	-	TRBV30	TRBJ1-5	TGTGCCTGGAGCCCACAGGGGGACAATCAGCCCCAGCATTTT	CAWSPQGDNQPQHF
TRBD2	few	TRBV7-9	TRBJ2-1	TGTGCCAGCAGCTTATACCTGCGGCGGGAGAACAATGAGCAGTTCTTC	CASSLYLRRENNEQFF
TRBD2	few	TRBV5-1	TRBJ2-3	TGCGCCAGCAGCTCCCTACTGACTAGCGGGTCCACAGATACGCAGTATTTT	CASSSLLTSGSTDTQYF
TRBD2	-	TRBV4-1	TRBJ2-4	TGCGCCAGCAGTCTAGAGCGGGGAACCAAAAACATTCAGTACTTC	CASSLERGTKNIQYF
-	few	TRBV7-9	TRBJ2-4	TGTGCCAGCAGCTTCGACTACCCTCAAAGCATTCAGTACTTC	CASSFDYPQSIQYF
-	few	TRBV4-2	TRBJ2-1	TGTGCCAGCAGCCAGCGTATTAATGAGCAGTTCTTC	CASSQRINEQFF
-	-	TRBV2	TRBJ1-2	TGTGCCAGCAGTGTTGAGGGTTTCTATGGCTACACCTTC	CASSVEGFYGYTF
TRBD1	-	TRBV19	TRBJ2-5	TGTGCCAGTAGTATGCACAGTCAGGGGGAAGAGACCCAGTACTTC	CASSMHSQGEETQYF
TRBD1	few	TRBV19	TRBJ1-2	TGTGCCAGTAGTATCGGTCATGCCAGGGGGCATGGCTACACCTTC	CASSIGHARGHGYTF
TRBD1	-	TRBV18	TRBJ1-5	TGTGCCAGCTCACCGGCGACAGGGGGCAATCAGCCCCAGCATTTT	CASSPATGGNQPQHF
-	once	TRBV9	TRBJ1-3	TGTGCCAGCAGCGTAGCCGGGAACTCTGGAAACACCATATATTTT	CASSVAGNSGNTIYF
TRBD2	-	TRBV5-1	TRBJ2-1	TGCGCCAGCAGCTTGCCTAGCGGGAGGTCCAGTTCCCCCTACAATGAGCAGTTCTTC	CASSLPSGRSSSPYNEQFF
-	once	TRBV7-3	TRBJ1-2	TGTGCCAGCAGCTTCGGAAGCGGCTATGGCTACACCTTC	CASSFGSGYGYTF
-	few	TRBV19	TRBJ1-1	TGTGCCAGTAGCAAGCTGGTCGGGGGCGACACTGAAGCTTTCTTT	CASSKLVGGDTEAFF
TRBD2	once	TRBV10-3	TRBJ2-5	TGTGCCATCAGCCGGGGGGGGCAAGAGACCCAGTACTTC	CAISRGGQETQYF
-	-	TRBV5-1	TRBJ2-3	TGCGCCAGCAGCATAGACCCCGGCGATACGCAGTATTTT	CASSIDPGDTQYF
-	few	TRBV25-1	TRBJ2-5	TGTGCCAGCAGTGGTTGGGGAGCGGAGACCCAGTACTTC	CASSGWGAETQYF
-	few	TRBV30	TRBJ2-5	TGTGCCTGGAGTGTACAGGGTCCAGAGACCCAGTACTTC	CAWSVQGPETQYF
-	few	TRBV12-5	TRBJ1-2	TGTGCTAGTGGGCTGACAGTATTCTATGGCTACACCTTC	CASGLTVFYGYTF
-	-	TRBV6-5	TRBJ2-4	TGTGCCAGCAGGACCACCCTGGTTCAGTACTTC	CASRTTLVQYF
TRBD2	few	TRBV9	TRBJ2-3	TGTGCCAGCAGCGTAGCTCCCAGCGGGGGCATAGATACGCAGTATTTT	CASSVAPSGGIDTQYF
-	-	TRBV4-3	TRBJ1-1	TGCGCCAGCAGCCCCGCAGGGTTGGAGAACACTGAAGCTTTCTTT	CASSPAGLENTEAFF
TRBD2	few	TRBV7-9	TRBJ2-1	TGTGCCAGCAGCTTAGGGGCCCCAGCGGGGACCAGAGAGCAGTTCTTC	CASSLGAPAGTREQFF
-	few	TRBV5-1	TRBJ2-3	TGCGCCAGCAGCCGGGAGACAGATACGCAGTATTTT	CASSRETDTQYF
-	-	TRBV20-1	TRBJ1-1	TGCAGTGACACCAGGAACACTGAAGCTTTCTTT	CSDTRNTEAFF
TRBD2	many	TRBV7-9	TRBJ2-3	TGTGCCAGCACCGAAGCGGGAGGCACAGATACGCAGTATTTT	CASTEAGGTDTQYF
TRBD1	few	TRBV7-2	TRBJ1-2	TGTGCCAGCAGCAACAGGGGCTCTGGCTACACCTTC	CASSNRGSGYTF
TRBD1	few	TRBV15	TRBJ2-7	TGTGCCACCTCCCGCGACAGGGGCGAGCAGTACTTC	CATSRDRGEQYF
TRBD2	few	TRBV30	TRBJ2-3	TGTGCCTGGAGCCGGGACTACCCCACAGATACGCAGTATTTT	CAWSRDYPTDTQYF
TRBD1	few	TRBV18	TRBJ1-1	TGTGCCAGCTCATCCTCTTGGACAGGAGGAGTTGAAGCTTTCTTT	CASSSSWTGGVEAFF
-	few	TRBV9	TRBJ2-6	TGTGCCAGCAGCGTCGATCCAGGAGGTGGGGCCAACGTCCTGACTTTC	CASSVDPGGGANVLTF